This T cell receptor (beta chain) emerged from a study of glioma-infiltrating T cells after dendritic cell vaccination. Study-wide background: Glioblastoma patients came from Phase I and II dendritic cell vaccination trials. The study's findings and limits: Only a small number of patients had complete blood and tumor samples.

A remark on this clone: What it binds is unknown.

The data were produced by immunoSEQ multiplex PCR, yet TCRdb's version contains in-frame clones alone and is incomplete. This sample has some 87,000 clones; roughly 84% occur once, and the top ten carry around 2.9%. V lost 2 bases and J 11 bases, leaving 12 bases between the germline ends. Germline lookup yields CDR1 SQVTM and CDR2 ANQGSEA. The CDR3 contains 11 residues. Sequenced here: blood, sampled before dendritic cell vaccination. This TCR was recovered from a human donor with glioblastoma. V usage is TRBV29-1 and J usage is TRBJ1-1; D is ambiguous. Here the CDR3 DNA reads TGCAGCGTTGAAAGACCAGGAGGGGCTTTCTTT. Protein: CSVERPGGAFF. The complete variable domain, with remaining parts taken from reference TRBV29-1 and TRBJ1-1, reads SAVISQKPSRDICQRGTSLTIQCQVDSQVTMMFWYRQQPGQSLTLIATANQGSEATYESGFVIDKFPISRPNLTFSTLTVSNMSPEDSSIYLCSVERPGGAFFGQGTRLTVV.